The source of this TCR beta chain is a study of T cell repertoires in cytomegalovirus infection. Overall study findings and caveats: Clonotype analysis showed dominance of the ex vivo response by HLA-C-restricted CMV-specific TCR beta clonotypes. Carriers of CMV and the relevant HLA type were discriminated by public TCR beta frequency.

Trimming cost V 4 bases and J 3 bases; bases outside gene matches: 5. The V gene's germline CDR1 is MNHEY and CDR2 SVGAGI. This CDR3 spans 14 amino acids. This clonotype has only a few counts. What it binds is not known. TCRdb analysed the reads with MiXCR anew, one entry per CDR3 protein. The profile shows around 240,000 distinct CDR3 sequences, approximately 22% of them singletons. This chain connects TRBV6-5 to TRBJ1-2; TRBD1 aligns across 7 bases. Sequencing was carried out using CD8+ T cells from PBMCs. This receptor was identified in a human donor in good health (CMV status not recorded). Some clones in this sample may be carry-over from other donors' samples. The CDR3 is CASSWGGGDYGYTF. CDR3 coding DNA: TGTGCCAGCAGTTGGGGAGGGGGCGACTATGGCTACACCTTC.